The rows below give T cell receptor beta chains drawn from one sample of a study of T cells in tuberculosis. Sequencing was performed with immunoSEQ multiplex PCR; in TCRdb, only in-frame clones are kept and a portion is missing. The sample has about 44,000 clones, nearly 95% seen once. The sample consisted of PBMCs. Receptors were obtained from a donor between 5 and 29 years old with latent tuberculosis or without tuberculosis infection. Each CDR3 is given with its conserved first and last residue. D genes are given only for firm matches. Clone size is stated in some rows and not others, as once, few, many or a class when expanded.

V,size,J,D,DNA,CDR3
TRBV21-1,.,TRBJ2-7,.,TGTGCCAGCAGCAAAGACTCGAGTAGAAACTACGAGCAGTACTTC,CASSKDSSRNYEQYF
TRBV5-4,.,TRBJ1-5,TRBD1,TGTGCCAGCGGCGGGACAGTGAACAATCAGCCCCAGCATTTT,CASGGTVNNQPQHF
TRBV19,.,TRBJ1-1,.,TGTGCCAGTACCTTGGGGGGGGCACGCACTGAAGCTTTCTTT,CASTLGGARTEAFF
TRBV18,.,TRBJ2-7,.,TGTGCCAGCTCACCGACGGGCACGGGGGAGCAGTACTTC,CASSPTGTGEQYF
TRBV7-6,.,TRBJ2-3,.,TGTGCCAGCAGCTTGATCTACACAGATACGCAGTATTTT,CASSLIYTDTQYF
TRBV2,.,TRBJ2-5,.,TGTGCCAGCCGCGACTCCCTCGGTGAGACCCAGTACTTC,CASRDSLGETQYF
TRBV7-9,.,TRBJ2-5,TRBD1,TGTGCCAGCAGCTCCGTGGACAGGGGGTTTAGGGAGACCCAGTACTTC,CASSSVDRGFRETQYF
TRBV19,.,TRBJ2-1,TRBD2,TGTGCCACCAACCCGGGACTAGCGGGAGATGGGTACAATGAGCAGTTCTTC,CATNPGLAGDGYNEQFF
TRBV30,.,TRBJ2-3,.,TGTGCCTGGAGTGTAAGCGGGTCCACAGATACGCAGTATTTT,CAWSVSGSTDTQYF
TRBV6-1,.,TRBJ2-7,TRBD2,TGTGCCAGCAGTACCTTTACTAGCGGGAGCTACGAGCAGTACTTC,CASSTFTSGSYEQYF
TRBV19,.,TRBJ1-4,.,TGTGCCAACACAGGGAGGGAGAATGAAAAACTGTTTTTT,CANTGRENEKLFF
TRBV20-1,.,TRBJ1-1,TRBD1,TGCAGTGCCAAACAGGGGGTACGGGCTTTCTTT,CSAKQGVRAFF
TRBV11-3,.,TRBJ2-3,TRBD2,TGTGCCAGCAGTCCCAGGGAGGGCACGCAGTATTTT,CASSPREGTQYF
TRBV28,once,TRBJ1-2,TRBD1,TGTGCCAGCAGTCCTTTAGACAGGGGAAACTATGATGGCTACACCTTC,CASSPLDRGNYDGYTF
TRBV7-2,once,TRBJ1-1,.,TGTGCCAGCAGCCCATTAGGTCCCAGGGCTGAAGCTTTCTTT,CASSPLGPRAEAFF
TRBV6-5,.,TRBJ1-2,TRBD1,TGTGCCAGCAGTTGGACAGGGGAGGATGGCTACACCTTC,CASSWTGEDGYTF
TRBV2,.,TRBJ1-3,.,TGTGCCAGCAGAGCTGGACAGCCCGCTGGAAACACCATATATTTT,CASRAGQPAGNTIYF
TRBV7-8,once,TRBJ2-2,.,TGTGCCAGCAGCTCAAGACTAGGTCAGAACACCGGGGAGCTGTTTTTT,CASSSRLGQNTGELFF
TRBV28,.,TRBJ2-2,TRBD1,TGTGCCAGCAGTTTTCCGACAGGGGACAACACCGGGGAGCTGTTTTTT,CASSFPTGDNTGELFF
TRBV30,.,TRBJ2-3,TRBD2,TGTGCCTGGAAGGTAGCGGGGGGCACAGATACGCAGTATTTT,CAWKVAGGTDTQYF
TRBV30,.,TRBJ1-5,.,TGTGCCTGGAGTGTAGAGTTTGGCAATCAGCCCCAGCATTTT,CAWSVEFGNQPQHF
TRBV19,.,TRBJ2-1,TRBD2,TGTGCCAGTAGTCGCCTAGCGGGAGACTACTACAATGAGCAGTTCTTC,CASSRLAGDYYNEQFF
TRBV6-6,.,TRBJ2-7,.,TGTGCCAGCAGTTACTCGTTACACCCAAGCTCCTACGAGCAGTACTTC,CASSYSLHPSSYEQYF
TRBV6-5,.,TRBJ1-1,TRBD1,TGTGCCAGCAGTTTGGTAGGCAGGGGGCGAGACACTGAAGCTTTCTTT,CASSLVGRGRDTEAFF
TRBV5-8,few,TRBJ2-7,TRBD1,TGTGCCAGCAGCAAGGACAGGGGGCTGTACGAGCAGTACTTC,CASSKDRGLYEQYF
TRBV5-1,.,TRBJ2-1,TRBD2,TGCGCCAGCAGCTCGACGTTAGCGGGAGACTCCTACAATGAGCAGTTCTTC,CASSSTLAGDSYNEQFF
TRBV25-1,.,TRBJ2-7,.,TGTGCCAGCAGTGAAAGTGAGCTCTCCTACGAGCAGTACTTC,CASSESELSYEQYF
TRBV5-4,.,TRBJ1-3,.,TGTGCCAGCAGCTTGACAGGGTCTGGAAACACCATATATTTT,CASSLTGSGNTIYF
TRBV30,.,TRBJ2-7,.,TGTGCCTGGAGTGTATCCCCCCTCTACGAGCAGTACTTC,CAWSVSPLYEQYF
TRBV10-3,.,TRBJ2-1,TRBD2,TGTGCCATCAATGGGCAGGCGGGGGGGCGTGATGAGCAGTTCTTC,CAINGQAGGRDEQFF
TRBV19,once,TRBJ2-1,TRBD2,TGTGCCAGTAGTAGACCTCTAGCGGGAGCCACCATCTCCTACAATGAGCAGTTCTTC,CASSRPLAGATISYNEQFF
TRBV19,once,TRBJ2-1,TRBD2,TGTGCCAGTAGTCTTGATCGGGAGGGAGATGATGAGCAGTTCTTC,CASSLDREGDDEQFF
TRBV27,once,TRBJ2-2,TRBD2,TGTGCCAGCAGTTTATTGTCGGGGATTTCTAGCGGGAGGGCCAAATCGAGGAGGACCGGGGAGCTGTTTTTT,CASSLLSGISSGRAKSRRTGELFF
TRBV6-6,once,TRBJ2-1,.,TGTGCCAGCAGTTCAGGGGCTCTCCACAATGAGCAGTTCTTC,CASSSGALHNEQFF
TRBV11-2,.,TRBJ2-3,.,TGTGCCAGCAGCCCCCGGCTCGGGGCAGATACGCAGTATTTT,CASSPRLGADTQYF
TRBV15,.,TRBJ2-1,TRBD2,TGTGCCACCAGCAGAGGAATGGGACTAGCGGGAGTGGGGACCTACAATGAGCAGTTCTTC,CATSRGMGLAGVGTYNEQFF
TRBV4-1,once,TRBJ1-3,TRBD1,TGCGCCAGTTGGACAGGAGCTGGAAACACCATATATTTT,CASWTGAGNTIYF
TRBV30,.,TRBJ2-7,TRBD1,TGTGCGAGGATCGACGGGACAGGGGATCGCGAGCAGTACTTC,CARIDGTGDREQYF